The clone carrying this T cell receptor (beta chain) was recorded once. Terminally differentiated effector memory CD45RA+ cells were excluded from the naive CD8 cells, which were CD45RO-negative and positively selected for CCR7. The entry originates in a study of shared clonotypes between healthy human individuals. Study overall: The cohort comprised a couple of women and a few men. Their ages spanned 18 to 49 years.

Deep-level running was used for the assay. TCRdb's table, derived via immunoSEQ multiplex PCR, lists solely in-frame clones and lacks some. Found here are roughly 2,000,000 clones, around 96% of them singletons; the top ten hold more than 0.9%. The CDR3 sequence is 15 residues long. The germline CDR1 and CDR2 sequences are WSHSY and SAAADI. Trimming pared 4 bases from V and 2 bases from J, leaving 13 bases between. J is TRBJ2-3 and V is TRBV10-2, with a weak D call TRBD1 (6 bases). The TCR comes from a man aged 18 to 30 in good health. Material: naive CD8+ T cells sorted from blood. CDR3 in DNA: TGCGCCAGCAGTGCCCAGGGGTGGGACACAGATACGCAGTATTTT. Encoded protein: CASSAQGWDTDTQYF.